This TCR beta chain is drawn from a study of response to subunit inactivated influenza vaccine. TCRdb redid the calling of the RT-PCR reads with MiXCR, one entry per CDR3 protein. The table has a few hundred thousand distinct CDR3 sequences, 20% to 25% seen once. Trimming stripped 10 bases from V and 0 bases from J, with 10 bases between. Germline V gene sequence: CDR1 SNHLY, CDR2 FYNNEI. This CDR3 has 13 residues. Study-wide points: Researchers suggested that each seasonal influenza vaccination recruits few new T cells.

This clonotype was observed a handful of times. What it binds is not known. The sample in question was PBMCs from blood, obtained less than 22 months after vaccination. The chain has TRBV2 and TRBJ1-3; D is unclear. This sequence originates from a man between 45 and 75 years old who received an inactivated influenza vaccine. The CDR3 DNA is TGTGCCAATCAGCGGGACTCTGGAAACACCATATATTTT. It codes for CANQRDSGNTIYF.